This T cell receptor beta chain was sequenced for a study of cytomegalovirus exposure and HLA in healthy donors. Overall study findings and caveats: Diagnosis of cytomegalovirus status made by the classifier reportedly showed high specificity and sensitivity.

This clone came up many times. As yet, its antigen is unknown. A multiplex PCR was run with 60 Vbeta primers and 13 Jbeta primers. The repertoire was sequenced with immunoSEQ multiplex PCR; TCRdb's copy has only in-frame clones and lacks some. Of about 140,000 clones listed, 66% are singletons. The CDR3 is 18 amino acids. V lost 4 bases to trimming and J lost 5 bases; unmatched junction nucleotides: 14. Germline CDR1 reads SGHRS; CDR2 reads YFSETQ. This chain joins TRBV5-1 and TRBJ1-3; 11 nucleotides align to TRBD1. This sequence was found in a woman aged 55-69 years in good health and CMV-seronegative. The sample comprised PBMCs. The CDR3 here is CASSQGADRGQKRNTIYF. In DNA form, the CDR3 reads TGCGCCAGCAGCCAAGGTGCGGACAGGGGGCAGAAGAGAAACACCATATATTTT.